This TCR beta chain comes out of a study of blood T cells in healthy people across ages. Each donor gave roughly 9.8 milliliters of peripheral blood. Isolation yielded PBMCs, at least 7 million per sample, in every case. A second 7 to 11 cycle PCR used barcoded and J-beta primers. Every sample returned 2.5 million or more CDR3-containing paired-end reads. TCRdb processed the 5' RACE reads anew with MiXCR; each CDR3 protein has one entry. The sample has some 550,000 distinct CDR3 sequences; under 55% are singletons. The V end was cut by 0 bases, the J end by 3 bases, with 11 bases between. The CDR3 is made up of 15 amino acids. Looked up from germline, CDR1 is MGHRA and CDR2 is YSYEKL. The study's findings and limits: Per-million-T-cell TCR beta diversity fell roughly linearly with age.

Remarks on this clonotype: Antigen: not known.

The chain is built from TRBV4-1 and TRBJ1-2; D may be TRBD1 (5 bases). This TCR was recovered from an elderly man in good health. Sample: blood. This CDR3 reads CASSQERGRDYGYTF. The CDR3 DNA follows: TGCGCCAGCAGCCAAGAAAGGGGAAGGGACTATGGCTACACCTTC.